The TCR beta chain under discussion was sequenced for a study of blood T cell repertoires in COVID-19. Study-wide background: Spain, Italy and the United States supplied samples that represented acute and convalescent COVID-19.

The assay was immunoSEQ multiplex PCR, and TCRdb's table has in-frame clones only and misses some. Here the sample spans 380,000 or so clones, 89% being singletons. This CDR3 is 14 amino acids long. CDR1 SEHNR and CDR2 FQNEAQ come from the germline V gene (reference sequence). V was trimmed by 8 bases and J by 0 bases, leaving 10 bases between them. This clone appeared once. Material: peripheral blood. V gene TRBV7-9 combines with J gene TRBJ2-2; D is undetermined. This TCR derives from a man aged 40-49 years with acute or convalescent COVID-19. CDR3 region: CASFFGSNTGELFF. The CDR3 DNA is TGTGCCAGCTTTTTCGGGTCGAACACCGGGGAGCTGTTTTTT.